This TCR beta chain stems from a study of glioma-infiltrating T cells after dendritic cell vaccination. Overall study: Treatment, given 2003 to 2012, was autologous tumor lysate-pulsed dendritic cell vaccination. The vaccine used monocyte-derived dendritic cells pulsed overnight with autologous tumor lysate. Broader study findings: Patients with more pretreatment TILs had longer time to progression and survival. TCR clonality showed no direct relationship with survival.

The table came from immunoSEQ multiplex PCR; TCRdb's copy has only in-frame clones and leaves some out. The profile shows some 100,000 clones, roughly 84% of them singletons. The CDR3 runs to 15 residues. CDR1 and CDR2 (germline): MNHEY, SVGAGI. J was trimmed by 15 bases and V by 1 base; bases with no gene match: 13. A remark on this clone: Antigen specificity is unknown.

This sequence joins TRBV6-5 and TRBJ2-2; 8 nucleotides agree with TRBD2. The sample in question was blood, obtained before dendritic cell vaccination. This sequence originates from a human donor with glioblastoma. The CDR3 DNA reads TGTGCCAGCAGTTACTGGAGGCGGGGGGCTCCCGCGTTGTTTTTT. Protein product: CASSYWRRGAPALFF.